These T cell receptor beta chains were read from a single sample in a study of spatial heterogeneity in lung cancer. TCRdb used MiXCR to reprocess the 5' RACE reads, holding one entry per CDR3 protein. The sample yields about 9,800 distinct CDR3 sequences, around half seen once. The sequencing used lung tumor tissue, collected at surgery. The receptors here all came from a female donor with early-stage non-small cell lung cancer. Each CDR3 is given with its conserved first and last residue. Fields, in order: D gene, clone size, CDR3 length, J gene, V gene, CDR3 DNA, CDR3 protein. The D gene is left open where the match is weak. The size field is filled for only some rows; it gives once, few, many or a size class.

>NA|NA|13|TRBJ2-7|TRBV19
TGTGCCAGTTCCGGGACACTTTTTTCTAAGCAGTACTTC
CASSGTLFSKQYF
>NA|NA|12|TRBJ1-2|TRBV5-1
TGCGCCAGCAGCCAAACAGCATATGGCTACACCTTC
CASSQTAYGYTF
>TRBD1|few|14|TRBJ1-2|TRBV6-5
TGTGCCAGCAGTTACGCCGGGACAGGGCAAGGCTACACCTTC
CASSYAGTGQGYTF
>NA|NA|11|TRBJ1-1|TRBV10-3
TGTGCCATCAGAGGGGGCACTGAAGCTTTCTTT
CAIRGGTEAFF
>NA|few|12|TRBJ2-5|TRBV2
TGTGCCAGCAGAGCCGGTGGCCCTACCCAGTACTTC
CASRAGGPTQYF
>TRBD2|NA|15|TRBJ2-2|TRBV12-3/TRBV12-4
TGTGCCAGCAGTTTGGGCCTGGGGGGGGCCGGGGAGCTGTTTTTT
CASSLGLGGAGELFF
>NA|NA|15|TRBJ1-5|TRBV7-7
TGTGCTAGCAGCCCGCCCCTGGGGGGGAATCAGCCCCAGCATTTT
CASSPPLGGNQPQHF
>NA|few|13|TRBJ1-3|TRBV6-5
TGTGCCAGCAGGGCACTCTCTGGAAACACCATATATTTT
CASRALSGNTIYF
>NA|NA|12|TRBJ2-5|TRBV12-3/TRBV12-4
TGTGCCAGCAGTTCGACCTGGGAGACCCAGTACTTC
CASSSTWETQYF
>TRBD2|NA|13|TRBJ2-7|TRBV7-2
TGTGCCAGCAGCCCGGGACTAGCTCAGGAGCAGTACTTC
CASSPGLAQEQYF
>TRBD1|NA|13|TRBJ1-2|TRBV27
TGTGCCAGCAGGACAGGGGGTGCATATGGCTACACCTTC
CASRTGGAYGYTF
>NA|NA|16|TRBJ2-3|TRBV5-8
TGTGCCAGCAGCTTGGCTTTCGGTACCAGCACAGATACGCAGTATTTT
CASSLAFGTSTDTQYF
>NA|NA|13|TRBJ1-2|TRBV20-1
TGCAGTGCCTACGAACGGTTGGGGTATGGCTACACCTTC
CSAYERLGYGYTF
>NA|NA|13|TRBJ2-1|TRBV6-5
TGTGCCAGCAGTTCCCTTGGTGGAAATGAGCAGTTCTTC
CASSSLGGNEQFF
>NA|NA|12|TRBJ1-2|TRBV2
TGTGCCAGCAGGGACTCACTCGCAAGCTACACCTTC
CASRDSLASYTF
>TRBD1|NA|15|TRBJ2-1|TRBV7-6
TGTGCCAGCAGCGCCCGGGACAGGGATAGCAATGAGCAGTTCTTC
CASSARDRDSNEQFF
>NA|NA|14|TRBJ2-7|TRBV9
TGTGCCAGCAGCCCCCGTGGAGGGTGGAACGAGCAGTACTTC
CASSPRGGWNEQYF
>TRBD1|NA|16|TRBJ2-3|TRBV7-9
TGTGCCAGCAGCGTTGACAGGGGATACCCCACAGATACGCAGTATTTT
CASSVDRGYPTDTQYF
>NA|NA|16|TRBJ2-7|TRBV7-9
TGTGCCAGCAGCTTATGGTCCCACCGCTATCTGGGGGAGCAGTACTTC
CASSLWSHRYLGEQYF
>NA|few|13|TRBJ1-1|TRBV2
TGTGCCACCAAACGCGAGGGGAACACTGAAGCTTTCTTT
CATKREGNTEAFF
>NA|few|16|TRBJ1-2|TRBV4-1
TGCGCCAGCAGCCAAGGTAACCCCTCTGGGGGCGATGGCTACACCTTC
CASSQGNPSGGDGYTF
>NA|few|15|TRBJ2-7|TRBV20-1
TGCAGTGCTAGAGATTTTCAGGTATCTCGCTACGAGCAGTACTTC
CSARDFQVSRYEQYF
>TRBD1|NA|16|TRBJ2-1|TRBV13
TGTGCCAGCAGCTTCCTAGTGACGGGACAGAAAAATGAGCAGTTCTTC
CASSFLVTGQKNEQFF
>NA|NA|13|TRBJ1-4|TRBV5-6
TGTGCCAGCAGATTTGCCGGTGGTGAAAAACTGTTTTTT
CASRFAGGEKLFF
>NA|few|14|TRBJ1-5|TRBV5-5
TGTGCCAGCAGCTTGGGGATTAGCAATCAGCCCCAGCATTTT
CASSLGISNQPQHF
>NA|NA|13|TRBJ2-2|TRBV7-7
TGTGCCAGCAGCCCGGTTGGAACCGGGGAGCTGTTTTTT
CASSPVGTGELFF
>NA|NA|13|TRBJ2-4|TRBV28
TGTGCCAGCATTAGGACATTTGGGGACATTCAGTACTTC
CASIRTFGDIQYF
>NA|NA|15|TRBJ1-2|TRBV29-1
TGCAGCGTTGAACCCGAACCGGGGGCTGACTATGGCTACACCTTC
CSVEPEPGADYGYTF
>NA|NA|11|TRBJ2-7|TRBV10-3
TGTGCCATCAGTGACCGATGGGAGCAGTACTTC
CAISDRWEQYF
>TRBD2|NA|14|TRBJ2-5|TRBV27
TGTGCCAGCAGTTTAGGACTAGGATGGGGGACCCAGTACTTC
CASSLGLGWGTQYF
>NA|NA|16|TRBJ1-4|TRBV6-1
TGTGCCAGCAGTCCTCTCACATACGGGGGAAGAGAAAAACTGTTTTTT
CASSPLTYGGREKLFF
>NA|NA|13|TRBJ2-5|TRBV12-5
TGTGCTAGTGGTCCCCAGGGGCTGGAGACCCAGTACTTC
CASGPQGLETQYF
>NA|few|14|TRBJ2-7|TRBV5-1
TGCGCCAGCAGCTTGGGCCCCCCCAGAGGCGAGCAGTACTTC
CASSLGPPRGEQYF
>NA|hyperexpanded|14|TRBJ1-5|TRBV28
TGTGCCAGCAGCGTCATGGGGGTAAGGCAGCCCCAGCATTTT
CASSVMGVRQPQHF
>NA|NA|17|TRBJ1-5|TRBV6-1
TGTGCCAGCAGTGAAGCGGGCGGATGGGGTAGCAATCAGCCCCAGCATTTT
CASSEAGGWGSNQPQHF
>TRBD1|NA|15|TRBJ1-5|TRBV12-3/TRBV12-4
TGTGCCAGCAGTTTAAGGACAGGGGGGAGTCAGCCCCAGCATTTT
CASSLRTGGSQPQHF
>NA|NA|13|TRBJ2-7|TRBV12-3/TRBV12-4
TGTGCCAGCACCCGGGCGTCCTCCTACGAGCAGTACTTC
CASTRASSYEQYF
>NA|NA|15|TRBJ1-5|TRBV27
TGTGCCAGCAGTGAGTCGACAGGTAGCAATCAGCCCCAGCATTTT
CASSESTGSNQPQHF
>TRBD2|NA|15|TRBJ2-1|TRBV7-9
TGTGCCAGCAGTGGAGGGACTAGCGGATACAATGAGCAGTTCTTC
CASSGGTSGYNEQFF
>NA|NA|17|TRBJ2-7|TRBV10-1
TGCGCCAGCAGTGAGCGACTCGGACAAGGTTCCTCCTACGAGCAGTACTTC
CASSERLGQGSSYEQYF
>TRBD1|NA|14|TRBJ1-2|TRBV28
TGTGCCAGCAGTGTGGGGGGACAGTACTATGGCTACACCTTC
CASSVGGQYYGYTF
>TRBD1|NA|18|TRBJ2-2|TRBV4-3
TGCGCCAGCAGCCCCGCCGGGGTGGGGACAGGGTATACCGGGGAGCTGTTTTTT
CASSPAGVGTGYTGELFF